Included here is one T cell receptor (beta chain) sequence, with context. Its antigen is unidentified. Profiling relied on immunoSEQ multiplex PCR, and the TCRdb table lists in-frame clones only, not all of them. The repertoire holds nearly 95,000 clones, with approximately 86% as singletons. Germline assignment: CDR1 SGDLS and CDR2 YYNGEE. This CDR3 is built from 14 residues. V lost 3 bases and J 3 bases, leaving 9 bases between the germline ends. The data were obtained in a study of Ad26.COV2.S vaccination and SARS-CoV-2 variants. Findings and caveats of the study: Vaccine and placebo recipients had comparable breadth of non-spike TCRs. The analyses of TCR breadth and depth may have understated the size of total T cell responses. Marked by substantial breadth, spike-specific CD8+ and CD4+ T cell responses were reportedly seen after vaccination.

V is TRBV9 and J is TRBJ1-4; no firm D call. The sequence was obtained from a human donor who had recovered from COVID-19. The source material was peripheral blood, sampled after recovery from COVID-19. The CDR3 here is CASSAGDANEKLFF. CDR3 bases: TGTGCCAGCAGCGCAGGTGACGCTAATGAAAAACTGTTTTTT.